This TCR beta chain was identified during a study of T cell responses to AZD1222 COVID-19 vaccine. The CDR3 extends over 15 amino acids. V was clipped by 4 bases and J by 5 bases, with 14 bases between them. Germline V gives CDR1 SGHVS, CDR2 FQNEAQ. The data were produced by immunoSEQ multiplex PCR, yet TCRdb's version contains in-frame clones alone and is incomplete. This repertoire shows fewer than 100,000 clones, 87% found once; its top ten account for approximately 10%. The input for sequencing was peripheral blood, taken 28 days after the second AZD1222 dose. The chain employs TRBV7-8 and TRBJ1-4; D is undetermined. The source is an adult who received the AZD1222 COVID-19 vaccine. The CDR3 is CASSSSPPLNEKLFF. For the CDR3, the DNA is TGTGCCAGCAGCTCCTCTCCCCCCCTCAATGAAAAACTGTTTTTT.